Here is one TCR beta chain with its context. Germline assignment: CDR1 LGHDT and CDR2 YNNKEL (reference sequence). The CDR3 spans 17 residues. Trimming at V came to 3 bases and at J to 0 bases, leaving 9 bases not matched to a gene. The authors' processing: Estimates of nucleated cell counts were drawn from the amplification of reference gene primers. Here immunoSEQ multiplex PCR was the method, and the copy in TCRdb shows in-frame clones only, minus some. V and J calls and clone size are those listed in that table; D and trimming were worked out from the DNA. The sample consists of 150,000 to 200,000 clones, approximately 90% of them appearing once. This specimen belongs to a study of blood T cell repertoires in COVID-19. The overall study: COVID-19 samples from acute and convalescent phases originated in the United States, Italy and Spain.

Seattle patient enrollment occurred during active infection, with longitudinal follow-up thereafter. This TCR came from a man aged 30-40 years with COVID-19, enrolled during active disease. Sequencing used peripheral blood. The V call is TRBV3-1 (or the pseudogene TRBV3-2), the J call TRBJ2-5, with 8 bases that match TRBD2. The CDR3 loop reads CASSHKGSGDYQETQYF. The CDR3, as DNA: TGTGCCAGCAGCCATAAGGGTAGCGGGGATTACCAAGAGACCCAGTACTTC.